By sample fraction, the clone carrying this T cell receptor (gamma chain) is medium-sized (0.01 to 0.1%). The germline CDR1 and CDR2 sequences are VTNTFY and YDVSTARD (reference sequence). The junction had 12 bases not matched to a gene; V was cut back by 1 base and J by 9 bases. The CDR3 is 14 residues long. Sequencing used genomic DNA taken from PBMCs of patients and controls. Healthy adult blood donors, age- and sex-matched, served as controls. This specimen belongs to a study of gamma delta lymphoproliferative disorders and STAT genes. Whole-study context: At least 50 ng of genomic DNA went into each LymphoTrack Dx TCRG Assay library. Delta libraries were made per EuroClonality-NGS working group procedure.

TCRdb made new clone calls on the multiplex PCR reads using CATT. The sample carries around 5,000 gamma-chain clones, 6% to 9% recorded once. The sequence came from a human donor in good health. The sequenced material came from blood. The chain employs TRGV3 and TRGJ1 or TRGJ2. No J gene is reported in TCRdb; it was inferred here by comparing the DNA with germline. CDR3: CATWDSPSVPKKLF. The CDR3 DNA reads TGTGCCACCTGGGACAGTCCGAGTGTCCCTAAGAAACTCTTT.